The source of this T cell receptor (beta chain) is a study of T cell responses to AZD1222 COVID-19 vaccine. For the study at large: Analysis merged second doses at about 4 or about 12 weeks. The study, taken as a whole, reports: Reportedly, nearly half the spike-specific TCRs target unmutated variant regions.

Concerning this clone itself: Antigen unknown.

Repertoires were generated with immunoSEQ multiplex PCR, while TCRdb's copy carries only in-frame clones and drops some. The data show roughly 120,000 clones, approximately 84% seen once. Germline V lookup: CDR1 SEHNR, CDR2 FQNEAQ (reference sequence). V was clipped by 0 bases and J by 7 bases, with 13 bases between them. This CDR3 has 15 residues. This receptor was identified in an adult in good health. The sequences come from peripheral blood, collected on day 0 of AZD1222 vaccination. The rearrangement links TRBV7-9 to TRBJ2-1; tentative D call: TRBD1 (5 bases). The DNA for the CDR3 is TGTGCCAGCAGCTTAGCTGGGGCCTACACGAATGAGCAGTTCTTC. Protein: CASSLAGAYTNEQFF.